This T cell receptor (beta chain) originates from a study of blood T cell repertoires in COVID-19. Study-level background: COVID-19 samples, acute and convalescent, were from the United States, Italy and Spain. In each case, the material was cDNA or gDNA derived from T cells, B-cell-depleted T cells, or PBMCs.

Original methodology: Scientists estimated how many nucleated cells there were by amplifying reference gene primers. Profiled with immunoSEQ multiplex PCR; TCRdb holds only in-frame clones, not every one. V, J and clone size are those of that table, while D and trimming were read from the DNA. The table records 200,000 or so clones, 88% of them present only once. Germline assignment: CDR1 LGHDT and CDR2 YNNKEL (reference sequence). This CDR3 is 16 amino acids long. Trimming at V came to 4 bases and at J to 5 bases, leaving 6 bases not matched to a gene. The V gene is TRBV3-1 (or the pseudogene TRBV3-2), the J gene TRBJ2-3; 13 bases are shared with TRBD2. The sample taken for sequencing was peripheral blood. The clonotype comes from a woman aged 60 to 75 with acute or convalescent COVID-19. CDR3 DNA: TGTGCCAGCAGCCCAACTAGCGGGGGGGCCGTAGATACGCAGTATTTT. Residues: CASSPTSGGAVDTQYF.